This passage covers 21 T cell receptor beta chains from one sample sequenced in a study of neurological immune-mediated disorders. TCRdb recomputed calls from the 5' RACE reads with MiXCR, one row per CDR3 protein. The sample has approximately 20,000 distinct CDR3 sequences, less than 3.5% seen once. Material for sequencing was PBMCs. These receptors were collected from a woman aged 18-29 years with multiple sclerosis.

The rearrangement links TRBV27 to TRBJ2-7, with TRBD2 matching over 7 bases. The ends lost 5 bases at V and 5 bases at J; junction bases unmatched: 6. The length of the CDR3 is 13 residues. CDR1 and CDR2 (germline): MNHEY, SMNVEV (reference sequence). The CDR3 DNA follows: TGTGCCAGCAGTCTCTTTCGGGGGGACGAGCAGTACTTC. It is translated as CASSLFRGDEQYF.

This clonotype ranks as medium-sized. The chain has TRBV28 and TRBJ2-5, with 8 bases lining up with TRBD2. J lost 3 bases, V lost 4 bases, and 16 bases had no gene match. Germline V CDR1 and CDR2: MDHEN, SYDVKM. CDR3 length: 18 residues. CDR3 bases: TGTGCCAGCAGTTCTGTGACTAGCGCGAACCTACTGGAAGAGACCCAGTACTTC. Protein: CASSSVTSANLLEETQYF.

This clonotype is medium-sized in the sample. The chain has TRBV7-9 and TRBJ2-2; TRBD2 might be the D (5 bases). Trimming stripped 5 bases from V and 2 bases from J, with 9 bases between. The CDR3 has 14 residues. Germline CDR1 is SEHNR and CDR2 is FQNEAQ (reference sequence). This CDR3 is CASSAGLNTGELFF. In DNA form, the CDR3 reads TGTGCCAGCAGCGCCGGACTTAACACCGGGGAGCTGTTTTTT.

The table lists this clonotype with many counts. The rearrangement links TRBV25-1 to TRBJ2-1, with D unresolved. Trimming left V 1 base short and J 3 bases short, with 10 bases between. CDR3 length: 15 residues. Germline assignment: CDR1 MGHDK and CDR2 SYGVNS. CDR3 DNA sequence: TGTGCCAGCAGTGAATCGAACAGCAACTACAATGAGCAGTTCTTC. Encoded protein: CASSESNSNYNEQFF.

This clonotype was counted ten times or more. The chain joins TRBV11-1 to TRBJ2-7; TRBD1 is a possible D gene (6 bases). With 5 bases removed from V and 3 bases from J, the gap between germline ends came to 8 bases. The length of the CDR3 is 12 residues. CDR1 and CDR2 from the germline V gene are SGHAT and FQDESV (reference sequence). The CDR3 region has the DNA TGTGCCAGCAGCACGGACAGCTACGAGCAGTACTTC. Protein: CASSTDSYEQYF.

This clonotype was seen many times. The chain employs TRBV12-3 or TRBV12-4 and TRBJ1-1; D gene uncertain. Trimming took 5 bases from V and 0 from J, leaving 10 bases between them. The CDR3 spans 14 residues. CDR3 loop: CASSLLAVNTEAFF. For the CDR3, the DNA is TGTGCCAGCAGTCTCCTGGCAGTGAACACTGAAGCTTTCTTT.

Ten or more counts support this clonotype. CDR3 nucleotide sequence: TGTGCCAGCAGCCCGACTAGGTATAATGGGTTTGAGCAGTTCTTC. Its translation is CASSPTRYNGFEQFF. The V call is TRBV9, the J call TRBJ2-1; tentatively, D is TRBD2 (6 bases). Trimming removed 4 bases at V and 9 bases at J, with 20 bases between. CDR1 and CDR2 (germline): SGDLS, YYNGEE. The length of the CDR3 is 15 residues.

The sample holds many counts of this clonotype. The rearrangement joins TRBV20-1 to TRBJ1-1, with 7 bases fitting TRBD1. In germline, CDR1 is DFQATT, CDR2 SNEGSKA (reference sequence). J was trimmed by 3 bases and V by 5 bases; bases with no gene match: 12. This CDR3 region has 15 residues. This chain's CDR3 is CSAGRGGRGYTEAFF. The CDR3 DNA reads TGCAGTGCTGGCAGGGGGGGTAGGGGGTACACTGAAGCTTTCTTT.

By share, this clonotype counts as medium-sized. At one end the junction does not follow the germline gene, possibly because of a read error. J is TRBJ2-7 and V is TRBV28, with D perhaps matching TRBD1 (6 bases). This CDR3 has 14 residues. Looked up from germline, CDR1 is MDHEN and CDR2 is SYDVKM. CDR3 sequence (DNA): TGTGCCAGCAGCTTATTCCAGGGGACCTACGAGCAGTACTTC. This translates into CASSLFQGTYEQYF.

This clonotype has at least ten counts. The CDR3 region has the DNA TGTGCCAGTAGTCGTGGGAAGGAGCAGTTCTTC. Translation: CASSRGKEQFF. The chain is built from TRBV19 and TRBJ2-1; D gene uncertain. CDR1 is LNHDA, CDR2 SQIVND, per germline (reference sequence). The CDR3 length is 11 residues. Trimming removed 5 bases at V and 10 bases at J, with 9 bases between. Looking up the rest from reference TRBV19 and TRBJ2-1 gives the full variable domain: DGGITQSPKYLFRKEGQNVTLSCEQNLNHDAMYWYRQDPGQGLRLIYYSQIVNDFQKGDIAEGYSVSREKKESFPLTVTSAQKNPTAFYLCASSRGKEQFFGPGTRLTVL.

By its share, this clonotype is medium-sized. The rearrangement uses TRBV20-1 and TRBJ2-1; no definite D call. This CDR3 has 11 amino acids. V shed 7 bases and J shed 7 bases, with 11 bases lying between them. Germline-derived CDR1 and CDR2 are DFQATT and SNEGSKA (reference sequence). In DNA form, the CDR3 reads TGCAGTGTTTCAACTCCGAATGAGCAGTTCTTC. It specifies CSVSTPNEQFF.

This clonotype was found many times. The chain joins TRBV5-1 to TRBJ1-1; TRBD1 aligns across 8 bases. Germline lookup yields CDR1 SGHRS and CDR2 YFSETQ. V lost 4 bases and J lost 3; bases outside the gene matches: 5. The CDR3 is 14 amino acids. CDR3 DNA: TGCGCCAGCAGCACGGACAGGGAACACACTGAAGCTTTCTTT. Its translation: CASSTDREHTEAFF.

This clonotype came up many times. The chain combines TRBV5-1 with TRBJ1-1; D perhaps matches TRBD1 (5 bases). Germline-derived CDR1 and CDR2 are SGHRS and YFSETQ. Trimming took off 0 bases at V and 1 base at J, with 22 bases between the two ends. The CDR3 has 19 amino acids. CDR3 nucleotide sequence: TGCGCCAGCAGCTTGGTCGGTCAGACAGCTCAAGCGAGGAACACTGAAGCTTTCTTT. It translates to CASSLVGQTAQARNTEAFF.

By sample share, this clonotype is medium-sized. The rearrangement uses TRBV29-1 and TRBJ2-3; 9 bases agree with TRBD1. CDR1 and CDR2 (germline): SQVTM, ANQGSEA. The CDR3 sequence is 15 residues long. The J segment lost 1 base and the V segment lost 4 bases, leaving 6 bases of the junction unmatched. CDR3: CSVVTGTGRTDTQYF. The CDR3 nucleotides are TGCAGCGTTGTCACAGGGACAGGGCGCACAGATACGCAGTATTTT.

This clonotype was detected a few times. This chain uses TRBV9 with TRBJ2-1, with a weak D call TRBD2 (6 bases). V was cut by 2 bases and J by 7 bases, with 16 bases left in between. CDR1 is SGDLS, CDR2 YYNGEE, per germline. CDR3 length equals 15 residues. CDR3 loop: CASSVGPREMNEQFF. The DNA for the CDR3 is TGTGCCAGCAGCGTCGGACCACGGGAGATGAATGAGCAGTTCTTC.

This clonotype was seen repeatedly, ten times or more. V is TRBV7-9 and J is TRBJ1-1; D call uncertain. The germline gives CDR1 SEHNR, CDR2 FQNEAQ (reference sequence). Trimming pared 5 bases from V and 1 base from J, leaving 8 bases between. The CDR3 is made up of 13 amino acids. DNA of the CDR3: TGTGCCAGCAGCATACACCAGAACACTGAAGCTTTCTTT. Its translation: CASSIHQNTEAFF.

This clonotype was counted ten times or more. The genes are TRBV10-3 and TRBJ2-3; weak D call: TRBD2 (6 bases). Trimming removed 9 bases at V and 0 bases at J, with 13 bases between. Germline V gene lookup returns CDR1 ENHRY and CDR2 SYGVKD. The CDR3 has 14 residues. For the CDR3, the DNA is TGTGCCATGGGGTCGGGAGCCAGCACAGATACGCAGTATTTT. Translating gives CAMGSGASTDTQYF.

This clonotype was observed at least ten times. This rearrangement joins TRBV30 to TRBJ1-1; weak D call: TRBD1 (5 bases). The CDR3 covers 13 residues. V was trimmed by 2 bases and J by 0 bases, leaving 7 bases between them. Germline assignment: CDR1 GTSNPN and CDR2 SVGIG (reference sequence). This CDR3 is CAWSRGMNTEAFF. CDR3 in DNA: TGTGCCTGGAGTCGGGGGATGAACACTGAAGCTTTCTTT.

This clonotype was seen many times. The gene calls are TRBV5-1 and TRBJ2-1; 9 bases map to TRBD2. From germline, CDR1 is SGHRS and CDR2 YFSETQ. J lost 7 bases, V lost 1 base, and 12 bases had no gene match. CDR3 size: 17 residues. CDR3 in DNA: TGCGCCAGCAGCTTGTTTCCTAGCGGGGAGCAACGGAATGAGCAGTTCTTC. It encodes CASSLFPSGEQRNEQFF.

This clonotype has only a few counts. This chain uses TRBV11-1 with TRBJ1-1; the match to TRBD1 covers 11 bases. CDR1 SGHAT and CDR2 FQDESV come from the germline V gene (reference sequence). The CDR3 runs to 17 residues. V lost 5 bases to trimming and J lost 2 bases; unmatched junction nucleotides: 10. CDR3 residues: CASSLRRTGGRNTEAFF. The CDR3 region has the DNA TGTGCCAGCAGCCTCCGGAGGACAGGGGGCCGAAACACTGAAGCTTTCTTT.

This clonotype was observed many times. The chain joins TRBV25-1 to TRBJ1-1; D is undetermined. The germline V gene encodes CDR1 MGHDK and CDR2 SYGVNS. V lost 6 bases and J 1 base, leaving 3 bases between the germline ends. The CDR3 length is 11 residues. CDR3 bases: TGTGCCAGCAGGGGGAACACTGAAGCTTTCTTT. Its protein product is CASRGNTEAFF.